Listed here are 25 T cell receptor beta chains from one sample, sequenced in a study of blood T cells in healthy people across ages. Then a second PCR, running roughly 7 to 11 cycles, was carried out with a sample-barcoded 5' primer and a J-beta primer mix. TCRdb independently ran MiXCR on the 5' RACE reads; one entry per CDR3 protein. The sample has 800,000 to 900,000 distinct CDR3 sequences, 60% to 80% seen once. Sequencing input: blood. These TCRs come from a man younger than 45 in good health.

In this sample, this clonotype turned up many times. The V call is TRBV12-3 or TRBV12-4, the J call TRBJ1-2, with 8 bases lining up with TRBD1. Trimming removed 1 base from V and 4 bases from J; junction bases left unmatched: 2. The CDR3 is 14 amino acids. The CDR3: CASSLGTGSYGYTF. The CDR3 DNA reads as TGTGCCAGCAGTTTAGGGACAGGGTCCTATGGCTACACCTTC.

A single count supports this clonotype. The chain carries TRBV10-3 and TRBJ2-5; 8 nucleotides line up with TRBD1. V was clipped by 6 bases and J by 2 bases; unmatched bases: 11. From germline, CDR1 is ENHRY and CDR2 SYGVKD. The CDR3 has 16 residues. DNA for the CDR3: TGTGCCATCAGGAACCCCGGGACAGGCGAACAAGAGACCCAGTACTTC. Translated, it gives CAIRNPGTGEQETQYF.

The CDR3 region is CASSGASVRGPTGELFF. The CDR3 bases are TGTGCCAGCAGTGGGGCTTCCGTTCGGGGGCCCACCGGGGAGCTGTTTTTT. The chain joins TRBV6-1 to TRBJ2-2; D is perhaps TRBD1 or TRBD2 (6 bases each). The V end was cut by 4 bases, the J end by 4 bases, with 19 bases between. From germline, CDR1 is MNHNS and CDR2 SASEGT. The CDR3 totals 17 residues.

Here the CDR3 DNA reads TGTGCCACCGACACTGGCGGGGCTGATGAGACCCAGTACTTC. Translation gives CATDTGGADETQYF. This chain joins TRBV10-3 and TRBJ2-5; TRBD2 might be the D (6 bases). Trimming left V 10 bases short and J 5 bases short, with 20 bases between. The CDR3 length is 14 residues. CDR1 is ENHRY and CDR2 is SYGVKD in the germline V gene.

This clonotype was detected a few times. The chain uses TRBV29-1 and TRBJ2-3; D might be TRBD2 (6 bases). The CDR3 loop spans 10 amino acids. Germline V gene lookup returns CDR1 SQVTM and CDR2 ANQGSEA. Trimming cost V 6 bases and J 7 bases, with 8 bases left between them. The CDR3 DNA is TGCAGCGTAGGAGGGAATACGCAGTATTTT. Translated, it gives CSVGGNTQYF.

This chain links TRBV6-2 or TRBV6-3 with TRBJ2-7; possible D gene TRBD1, 6 bases. The germline gives CDR1 MNHEY, CDR2 SVGEGT. V dropped 8 bases and J dropped 0 bases, with 14 bases sitting between them. This CDR3 is 14 amino acids long. This CDR3 reads CASGKTGLSYEQYF. In DNA, the CDR3 is TGTGCCAGCGGAAAGACAGGCCTCTCCTACGAGCAGTACTTC.

This clonotype was observed a single time. This chain uses TRBV11-1 with TRBJ2-3, with a possible D match to TRBD1 (5 bases). The length of the CDR3 is 17 residues. Trimming left V 5 bases short and J 2 bases short, with 20 bases between. Germline CDR1 is SGHAT and CDR2 is FQDESV (reference sequence). The chain's CDR3 is CASSPKGRRLSTDTQYF. The CDR3, as DNA: TGTGCCAGCAGCCCGAAGGGGCGACGACTCTCCACAGATACGCAGTATTTT.

The rearrangement joins TRBV20-1 to TRBJ2-5, with TRBD2 matching 13 bases. Per the germline V gene, CDR1 is DFQATT and CDR2 is SNEGSKA (reference sequence). V shed 5 bases and J 3 bases; nucleotides not matched to a gene: 6. The CDR3 is 15 residues long. The CDR3 sequence: CSASGTSGVEETQYF. The CDR3 nucleotides are TGCAGTGCTTCCGGGACTAGCGGGGTGGAAGAGACCCAGTACTTC.

The chain uses TRBV7-6 and TRBJ1-4; perhaps TRBD1 as D (6 bases). Trimming stripped 5 bases from V and 12 bases from J, with 16 bases between. Germline loops: CDR1 SGHVS, CDR2 FNYEAQ. The CDR3 is 13 amino acids. This CDR3 is CASSVVQGRELFF. Here the CDR3 DNA reads TGTGCCAGCAGCGTAGTCCAGGGGAGGGAACTGTTTTTT.

In this sample, this clonotype turned up many times. The V call is TRBV7-3, the J call TRBJ2-5; TRBD2 might be the D (5 bases). The V end lost 2 bases, the J end lost 3 bases, and 7 bases lay between the germline ends. The CDR3 loop spans 13 amino acids. In germline, CDR1 is SGHTA, CDR2 FQGTGA. The chain's CDR3 is CASSLRREETQYF. In nucleotides, the CDR3 is TGTGCCAGCAGCTTACGGCGGGAAGAGACCCAGTACTTC.

The genes are TRBV29-1 and TRBJ1-1; tentative D call: TRBD1 (6 bases). Germline loops: CDR1 SQVTM, CDR2 ANQGSEA. The CDR3 length is 13 residues. Deletions cut 2 bases from V and 3 bases from J, with 10 bases between. In DNA form, the CDR3 reads TGCAGCGTTGAAAGGGGGGGCGACACTGAAGCTTTCTTT. Encoded protein: CSVERGGDTEAFF. Filled out from reference TRBV29-1 and TRBJ1-1, the complete variable domain reads SAVISQKPSRDICQRGTSLTIQCQVDSQVTMMFWYRQQPGQSLTLIATANQGSEATYESGFVIDKFPISRPNLTFSTLTVSNMSPEDSSIYLCSVERGGDTEAFFGQGTRLTVV.

This rearrangement joins TRBV4-3 to TRBJ1-2, with D possibly TRBD1 on 5 matching bases. The germline gives CDR1 LGHNA, CDR2 YSLEER. The ends were cut back, 1 base at V and 9 bases at J, with 21 bases in the middle. The CDR3 contains 16 residues. CDR3 sequence reads: CASSQAQGGGIRRYTF. CDR3 nucleotide sequence: TGCGCCAGCAGCCAAGCCCAGGGAGGAGGTATCCGACGCTACACCTTC.

The chain recombines TRBV4-3 with TRBJ2-1; 12 bases agree with TRBD2. Germline assignment: CDR1 LGHNA and CDR2 YSLEER. The CDR3 runs to 21 residues. With V trimmed by 0 bases and J by 8 bases, 20 bases remained unmatched. The CDR3 region has the DNA TGCGCCAGCAGCCAAGATCTGCTAGCGGGGGGGCCGTCTTCTTCGGTCTATGAGCAGTTCTTC. Residues: CASSQDLLAGGPSSSVYEQFF.

The chain has TRBV25-1 and TRBJ2-3, with a tentative D call TRBD1 (6 bases). Germline CDR1 and CDR2: MGHDK and SYGVNS. With 3 bases removed from V and 4 bases from J, the gap between germline ends came to 14 bases. CDR3 size: 15 residues. The CDR3 DNA follows: TGTGCCAGCAGTGACCCCCGAACAGGGTCAGATACGCAGTATTTT. Its protein product is CASSDPRTGSDTQYF.

J is TRBJ2-7 and V is TRBV30; no clear D. V shed 1 base and J shed 3 bases, with 4 bases lying between them. CDR1 is GTSNPN and CDR2 is SVGIG in the germline V gene (reference sequence). The CDR3 spans 11 residues. CDR3 amino acids: CAWSEIYEQYF. Written as DNA, the CDR3 is TGTGCCTGGAGTGAAATCTACGAGCAGTACTTC.

This clonotype was seen at least ten times. The chain's CDR3 is CASSLGRAGANVLTF. CDR3 in DNA: TGTGCCAGCAGCTTAGGCAGGGCTGGGGCCAACGTCCTGACTTTC. The V and J genes are TRBV7-2 and TRBJ2-6; D is possibly TRBD1 (5 bases). There are 15 residues in the CDR3. Trimming shortened V by 1 base and J by 2 bases, and 6 bases separated the two germline ends. Germline lookup yields CDR1 SGHTA and CDR2 FQGNSA.

This clonotype was recorded a few times. This sequence joins TRBV3-1 and TRBJ1-1; D uncertain. The V gene's germline CDR1 is LGHDT and CDR2 YNNKEL (reference sequence). V lost 1 base and J 11 bases, leaving 11 bases between the germline ends. The CDR3 has 12 residues. CDR3 loop: CASSQAGISAFF. The CDR3, as DNA: TGTGCCAGCAGCCAAGCCGGGATATCGGCTTTCTTT.

Of note for this clonotype: One end of the junction varies from germline; a read error may be responsible. CDR3 DNA: TGCGCCAGCAGCTTGTCGGGTGGGCACAATGTGCAGTTCTTC. This translates into CASSLSGGHNVQFF. The rearrangement uses TRBV5-1 and TRBJ2-1; the D is unclear. Germline values: CDR1 SGHRS, CDR2 YFSETQ. CDR3 length equals 14 residues.

The rearrangement uses TRBV6-5 and TRBJ2-1; 7 bases line up with TRBD1. The end of the DNA is better explained by TRBJ2-7, so the J call may be wrong. CDR3 length: 14 residues. CDR1 MNHEY and CDR2 SVGAGI come from the germline V gene. CDR3 sequence (DNA): TGTGCCAGCAAGCTAATCCAGGGGGTAACCGAGCAGTACTTC. Translation gives CASKLIQGVTEQYF.

The sample holds many counts of this clonotype. The chain combines TRBV7-9 with TRBJ2-1, with D tentatively TRBD2 (6 bases). This CDR3 contains 12 residues. The V end was cut by 6 bases, the J end by 4 bases, with 7 bases between. The V gene's germline CDR1 is SEHNR and CDR2 FQNEAQ (reference sequence). The CDR3 nucleotides are TGTGCCAGCAGTGGGGGGTACAATGAGCAGTTCTTC. Protein product: CASSGGYNEQFF.

The genes are TRBV28 and TRBJ2-1, with D perhaps TRBD2 (7 bases). The CDR3 is 15 residues long. V gave up 7 bases and J gave up 7 bases, with 20 bases separating them. Germline V gene lookup returns CDR1 MDHEN and CDR2 SYDVKM. The CDR3 region is CASTLLGGLLNEQFF. The CDR3 DNA follows: TGTGCCAGCACCCTCTTGGGGGGGCTCCTAAATGAGCAGTTCTTC.

The CDR3 region is CASSLAALHRSGYTF. The CDR3, as DNA: TGTGCCAGCAGCTTAGCGGCACTTCACCGAAGCGGCTACACCTTC. The chain recombines TRBV7-2 with TRBJ1-2; D not resolved. V lost 0 bases and J 8 bases, leaving 16 bases between the germline ends. CDR1 is SGHTA and CDR2 is FQGNSA in the germline V gene. This CDR3 spans 15 amino acids.

This clonotype was counted a few times. The DNA for the CDR3 is TGTGCCAGCAGTTTACGCCTAGCGATGTGCGAGCAGTACTTC. Its protein product is CASSLRLAMCEQYF. The chain has TRBV28 and TRBJ2-5; tentative D call: TRBD2 (6 bases). The assigned J gene may be wrong: the sequence end matches TRBJ2-7 better. The germline V gene encodes CDR1 MDHEN and CDR2 SYDVKM. This CDR3 is 14 amino acids long.

The V call is TRBV12-3 or TRBV12-4, the J call TRBJ1-1, with D unresolved. This CDR3 has 15 residues. The ends were cut back, 7 bases at V and 5 bases at J, with 20 bases in the middle. The CDR3 is CASTPKAAPGTEAFF. Here the CDR3 DNA reads TGTGCCAGCACCCCTAAGGCGGCGCCGGGGACTGAAGCTTTCTTT.

The V gene is TRBV3-1, the J gene TRBJ2-4, with 11 bases that match TRBD2. There are 16 residues in the CDR3. In germline, CDR1 is LGHDT, CDR2 YNNKEL (reference sequence). With 4 bases clipped from V and 3 bases from J, the junction kept 5 bases outside the gene matches. CDR3 nucleotide sequence: TGTGCCAGCAGCCGGGTAGCGGGGGGGCACAAAAACATTCAGTACTTC. Encoded protein: CASSRVAGGHKNIQYF.